This T cell receptor (beta chain) originates from a study of T cell responses to AZD1222 COVID-19 vaccine. Study-wide points: Only six or seven AZD1222 recipients were seropositive at baseline. Donors skewed white British and female; clonal diversity was possibly underestimated.

This CDR3 has 16 amino acids. Germline CDR1 is MNHNS and CDR2 is SASEGT. Between the trimmed V and J ends, which lost 4 bases and 3 bases, there was a span of 19 bases. The data were produced by immunoSEQ multiplex PCR, yet TCRdb's version contains in-frame clones alone and is incomplete. Seen here are about 140,000 clones, roughly 90% observed once, and the top ten hold roughly 4.7%. A remark on this clone: Its antigen is not known.

The sequence derives from an adult in good health. The sample in question was peripheral blood, obtained on day 0 of AZD1222 vaccination. The V call is TRBV6-1, the J call TRBJ2-7; a weak D match, TRBD1 (5 bases). The CDR3 coding sequence is TGTGCCAGCAGTGCACGTACCTCCGGACAAAGCTACGAGCAGTACTTC. Translated, it gives CASSARTSGQSYEQYF.